This TCR beta chain originates from a study of cytomegalovirus exposure and HLA in healthy donors (dated by TCRdb to about 2017). For context, the study as a whole: According to an earlier analysis of several hundred of the donors, about 179 million T cells yielded over 100 million unique TCR beta sequences and roughly 280 Gb of sequence data. An early release covering about 600 HLA-typed donors comprised approximately 290 gigabases of sequencing data and roughly 85 million unique TCR sequences. Among the roughly 390 genotyped donors, 75% to 90% belonged to the genetic ancestry cluster associated with self-reported Caucasian donors. The study was designed to test whether signatures of past pathogen exposure could be identified by cataloging public T cell receptors. The T cell repertoires of several hundred subjects were profiled by immunosequencing and related to cytomegalovirus serostatus. Along with the roughly 700-subject first cohort, a separate validation cohort of over 90 different subjects was used. The study combined high-throughput TCR immunosequencing, statistical association of individual TCRs with disease status, and machine learning to predict cytomegalovirus infection status. A later analysis re-examined previously published TCR beta repertoires from hundreds of donors and added high-resolution HLA genotyping to investigate patterns of TCR occurrence. In the later analysis, no new phenotypic data were used to find candidate immune exposures; instead, reliance was placed on TCR beta sequences and their occurrence across donors. In an earlier analysis of 587 of the donors, high-throughput TCR beta sequencing was used to judge whether each TCR beta V gene segment behaved as functional or pseudogenic. Donor age, sex, ethnicity and CMV serostatus were compiled alongside the repertoire data. In a later genetic analysis, genome-wide SNP genotypes for about three fifths of the 666 donors were used, and that subset was treated as a discovery cohort. All discovery cohort repertoires had been generated using a single sequencing platform. HLA typing covered class I and class II loci at four-digit resolution. Typing coverage differed by locus: A, B, C, DRB1 and DQB1 were typed in about 620-630 donors, DQA1 in about 550, DPA1 in roughly 590, and DPB1 in roughly 470. Four or five DR-DQ haplotypes were handled as single units for association and clustering because linkage in the cohort was strong. On average, roughly 250,000 unique TCR beta nucleotide sequences were sequenced per donor among some 430 genotyped donors of the cohort, with about 17% of those sequences being non-productive. Beyond this particular receptor, the publication reports: In a later analysis, several top co-occurrence clusters were reported to appear linked to parvovirus B19, influenza, CMV and Epstein-Barr virus. Presence/absence analyses assumed roughly uniform sequencing depth across donors, an assumption that may not hold. An earlier analysis of roughly 570 of the donors showed that most TCR beta V segments appeared in productive rearrangements either about 87% or about 30% of the time, which broadly matched IMGT annotations. Compared with equally common non-associated chains, HLA-associated TCR beta chains in a later analysis were more clonally expanded and had lower generation probabilities. The authors suggested that the approach could potentially be extended to other disease states and immunological phenotypes. The cohort was sequenced for TCR beta chains only, and without alpha or paired-chain data the features that could be detected were limited. The study gave a list of some 150 TCR beta chains associated with cytomegalovirus. Across donors, most TCR sequences were observed very rarely, whereas some public TCRs were present in many individuals. For the cohort, immune exposure information was limited to CMV serostatus. According to a later analysis, TCR association rates differed among HLA loci, with DRB1 alleles showing the most associated TCRs and HLA-C alleles showing the fewest. Because the 87-base-pair reads could not distinguish some IMGT-functional V segments, including TRBV6-2 and TRBV6-3, those segments were excluded. At a false discovery rate of 0.05, a later analysis linked 16,951 TCR beta sequences to specific HLA alleles. V-gene and J-gene trimming of TCR beta chains was associated with a missense DCLRE1C variant in a later genetic analysis, and the association was replicated in an independent cohort. Because HLA typing was unavailable for some donors at each locus, only the typed subset was used in association tests. Strong co-occurrence of HLA alleles, especially DR and DQ, made assigning TCR associations to individual alleles difficult. The earlier analysis of almost 600 of the donors excluded some 15 rarely observed V segments, including chromosome 9 orphons, because counts were too low. Linkage disequilibrium might explain the correlated functional status among segregating V segments, but an unknown experimental factor could not be ruled out. A cluster of highly shared sequence variants was judged likely to represent a technical artifact of the sequencing pipeline. In a later genetic analysis, fewer N-insertions in productive TCRs were reported among donors in an Asian-associated ancestry cluster than the approximately 670-donor mean. A further reported finding was that TCR beta sequences accurately predicted the HLA-A and HLA-B alleles for most subjects in the first cohort. In both the original and validation cohorts, the classifier was reported to diagnose cytomegalovirus status with high specificity and sensitivity. Three of the identified cytomegalovirus-associated TCR beta chains were confirmed in vitro to be specific for cytomegalovirus antigens. A later analysis found that most CMV-associated TCR beta chains appeared HLA-restricted, with HLA associations seemingly driven largely by CMV exposure.

The cohort was made up of approximately 670 healthy bone marrow donors. At the time of sampling, every cohort member was nominally healthy, though immune exposures that went unrecorded were likely present. The donor was CMV seropositive and belonged to the group of about 290 seropositive cohort members. A peripheral blood sample was collected from each donor, and TCR beta sequencing was performed on peripheral blood mononuclear cells. Genomic DNA was extracted from the blood cell samples with the Qiagen DNeasy Blood Extraction Kit. Sequences SGDLS (CDR1) and YYNGEE (CDR2) are obtained from the germline V gene. From V the trimming removes 0 bases and from J it removes 5 bases, while the gene matches leave 7 bases of the junction unaccounted for. Its CDR3 holds 16 amino acids, cysteine through phenylalanine. CDR3 DNA is the only sequence kept; it has 48 bases, read in frame from the first base. To note about this clone: It has no known antigen specificity. No clone much larger than this one lies a single base away; base qualities are absent.

Receptor libraries were prepared by the immunoSEQ multiplex PCR assay. For the multiplex PCR, a mixture combining 60 forward primers for TCR Vbeta segments and 13 reverse primers for TCR Jbeta segments was used. A multiplex PCR assay on genomic DNA amplified the CDR3 region of rearranged TCR beta genes. On the Illumina HiSeq System, the amplified TCR beta libraries were sequenced as 87-base-pair reads. Per the original workflow: A later analysis counted about 82 million unique TCR beta chains across the 500 to 850 repertoires, and roughly 11 million of these chains were shared by at least two donors. To remove PCR and sequencing errors, raw reads were error-corrected and collapsed into unique sequences using a nearest-neighbor algorithm that merged closely related sequences. V, D and J gene segments were assigned by aligning CDR3 sequences to IMGT reference sequences. For a sequence to be retained, at least a six-nucleotide match to both a V gene segment and a J gene segment was required. Rearrangements were called productive when the CDR3 lacked stop codons and stayed in frame with V and J; all others were non-productive. Following IMGT convention, CDR3 was defined as the stretch from the second conserved V-encoded cysteine to the conserved J-encoded phenylalanine. Sequences without an unambiguous match to a single V gene segment were excluded from the earlier analysis of a few hundred of the donors. In an earlier analysis of about 590 of the donors, a V segment was called functional when productive rearrangements were above 56.7%, and segregating when the standard deviation between donors exceeded 5%. A statistical classification framework was developed to diagnose cytomegalovirus status using the catalog of TCR beta chain sequences. In a later analysis, TCR nucleotide sequences were compared against IMGT/GENE-DB human TR gene sequences so that V and J genes could be assigned. Using the TCRdist pipeline, a later analysis assigned CDR3 sequences along with most-parsimonious VDJ recombination scenarios. In a later analysis, each TCR beta chain was defined by its CDR3 amino acid sequence together with its V-gene family, and reads without a unique V-gene family were excluded. A later analysis removed 450 to 600 highly shared, low-generation-probability nucleotide sequences to deal with suspected cross-contamination and a sequencing artifact. For each public chain, a later analysis derived a clonal expansion index from normalized ranks of inferred template counts within each repertoire. In a later analysis, generation probabilities were computed using a VDJ recombination model fitted to out-of-frame rearrangements, and the results were checked against IGoR. In a later analysis, TCR-TCR, TCR-HLA and TCR-CMV co-occurrence was scored with hypergeometric tests, and a repertoire-size bias correction was applied to TCR pairs. A later analysis estimated false discovery rates by permuting HLA or CMV assignments 20 times. A later analysis grouped co-occurring TCRs with DBSCAN, adding TCRdist sequence similarity when clustering within HLA-allele-positive subsets. Co-occurrence clustering excluded repertoires with fewer than 30,000 or more than 120,000 public chains, plus five with anomalous nucleotide sharing. TCRdb re-hosts the immuneACCESS table, in-frame sequences only. Its copies lack some clones; in the studies checked, an unresolved V gene accounts for under half of them, and the cause for the rest is not known. V, J and clone size reflect that table, while D and trimming were determined from the DNA. This sample comprises over 50,000 clones, about 81% of them detected only once. The ten largest clonotypes hold around 54% of the sample.

The sequence derives from a man aged 45-65 years in good health and CMV-seropositive. Sequencing was done on a sample of PBMCs. The chain was built from TRBV9 and TRBJ2-4, with 8 central nucleotides matching TRBD2. The nucleotide sequence reads as follows: TGTGCCAGCAGCGTAGCTACGGGGCGGGGGGAAAACATTCAGTACTTC. It specifies CASSVATGRGENIQYF.